Listed below are T cell receptor beta chains from one sample, sequenced in a study of T cells in Graves' hyperthyroidism and ophthalmopathy. Via MiXCR, TCRdb re-called the multiplex PCR reads, giving one row per CDR3 protein. There are under 800,000 distinct CDR3 sequences in the sample; 14% occur only once, and roughly a tenth lies in the top ten. The sample taken for sequencing was blood. Receptors were obtained from a woman between 18 and 30 years old with Graves' hyperthyroidism. The CDR3 runs from the conserved cysteine through the conserved F or W. A D gene is named only where the DNA matches it firmly. Not all rows give a size; the values are once, few, many and, for expanded clones, a class.

abundance	d_gene	j_gene	v_gene	CDR3nt	CDR3aa
many	TRBD2	TRBJ2-1	TRBV5-5	TGTGCCAGCAGCCTCAACATCCCGCGGGAGAGCGGGAATGAGCAGTTCTTC	CASSLNIPRESGNEQFF
NA	NA	TRBJ1-3	TRBV4-3	TGCGCCAGCAGAGGGGGGCCAACTGGAAACACCATATATTTT	CASRGGPTGNTIYF
few	NA	TRBJ2-1	TRBV6-1	TGTGCCAGCAGGACGGAGGGTGGATACAATGAGCAGTTCTTC	CASRTEGGYNEQFF
many	NA	TRBJ2-4	TRBV30	TGTGCCTGGAGTTTACAGGGACTAGCCAAAAACATTCAGTACTTC	CAWSLQGLAKNIQYF
few	NA	TRBJ1-6	TRBV12-3/TRBV12-4	TGTGCCAGCAGTCCATTCGGACAATCACCCCTCCACTTT	CASSPFGQSPLHF
few	TRBD1	TRBJ1-1	TRBV24-1	TGTGCCACCAGTGACTCTAGGACAGGGGCTGAAGCTTTCTTT	CATSDSRTGAEAFF
many	NA	TRBJ1-5	TRBV12-3/TRBV12-4	TGTGCCAGCAGTGGACGACTCAGGGTCGCGGATAGCAATCAGCCCCAGCATTTT	CASSGRLRVADSNQPQHF
few	TRBD2	TRBJ2-1	TRBV12-3/TRBV12-4	TGTGCCAGCAGTTTAGCAGGCCGGGGGGGGAGGGGGGTATCTTCGGGAAATGAGCAGTTCTTC	CASSLAGRGGRGVSSGNEQFF
many	TRBD1	TRBJ2-1	TRBV5-1	TGCGCCAGCAGCCCGGGGACAGCCAATGAGCAGTTCTTC	CASSPGTANEQFF
many	NA	TRBJ2-5	TRBV7-9	TGTGCCAGCAGCGGGGCCTTAGAGACCCAGTACTTC	CASSGALETQYF
many	NA	TRBJ2-1	TRBV5-1	TGCGCCAGCGGGGAGGGACAGCCAAAACATCCGATGGATGAGCAGTTCTTC	CASGEGQPKHPMDEQFF
NA	TRBD2	TRBJ2-6	TRBV9	TGTGCCAGCAGCTTGGGACTAGAGCCCTCTGGGGCCAACGTCCTGACTTTC	CASSLGLEPSGANVLTF
NA	NA	TRBJ2-5	TRBV29-1	TGCAGCGTTGAAGATCTACGAGGGGGGACCCAGTACTTC	CSVEDLRGGTQYF
many	NA	TRBJ1-1	TRBV7-2	TGTGCCAGCAGCGTCCAGACACTGAACACTGAAGCTTTCTTT	CASSVQTLNTEAFF
many	TRBD2	TRBJ2-1	TRBV7-2	TGTGCCAGCAGCTTACCACTAGCGGGTGAGCAGTTCTTC	CASSLPLAGEQFF
many	NA	TRBJ2-7	TRBV7-9	TGTGCCAGCAGTTTAATCCCTTACGGACTTACCTACGAGCAGTACTTC	CASSLIPYGLTYEQYF
few	NA	TRBJ2-6	TRBV19	TGTGCCAGTAGAGTTCGTGGAAGCCTCCTTCTGGGGGCCAACGTCCTGACTTTC	CASRVRGSLLLGANVLTF
NA	NA	TRBJ2-2	TRBV4-3	TGCGCCAGCAGCCAAGATAAGGCTGGGGGAACCGGGGAGCTGTTTTTT	CASSQDKAGGTGELFF
few	TRBD1	TRBJ2-4	TRBV7-8	TGTGCCAGCAGCTTAGGGTCAGGGGGCCTCGGTGGTCAGTACTTC	CASSLGSGGLGGQYF
many	NA	TRBJ2-7	TRBV11-2	TGTGCCAGCAGCTTAGGCCTCGGACGGGCCTACGAGCAGTACTTC	CASSLGLGRAYEQYF
NA	TRBD1	TRBJ2-1	TRBV7-3	TGTGCCAGCAGCTTAGGGACAGGATCTCACAATGAGCAGTTCTTC	CASSLGTGSHNEQFF
NA	TRBD2	TRBJ2-3	TRBV19	TGTGCCAGCGGGGGGACTAGCACAGATACGCAGTATTTT	CASGGTSTDTQYF